This T cell receptor beta chain was identified during a study of shared clonotypes between healthy human individuals. Libraries were prepared by immunoSEQ multiplex PCR; TCRdb keeps only in-frame clonotypes and omits some of them. The data show 2.3 million or so clones, with over 85% seen just once and under 0.45% held by the top ten. Trimming took 4 bases from V and 4 from J; bases not matched to a gene: 9. The CDR3 loop spans 19 amino acids. The germline CDR1 and CDR2 sequences are SGHAT and FQDESV (reference sequence). Source material: naive CD4+ T cells from PBMCs. As to subset: CD45RA+ positively selected. The chain carries TRBV11-1 and TRBJ2-2, with 16 bases aligning to TRBD2. This TCR derives from a man aged 18 to 29 in good health. Some clones in this sample may be carry-over from other donors' samples. Here the CDR3 reads CASSSGLAGGPYVTGELFF. The CDR3 DNA reads as TGTGCCAGCAGCTCGGGACTAGCGGGAGGGCCATATGTCACCGGGGAGCTGTTTTTT.